This T cell receptor (beta chain) is from a study of Graves' ophthalmopathy and Graves' hyperthyroidism. The germline V gene has CDR1 KGHDR and CDR2 SFDVKD. Trimming left V 3 bases short and J 0 bases short, with 4 bases between. This CDR3 has 13 residues. This clonotype was observed a few times. Amplification targeted the TCR beta CDR3 regions, with RNA transcripts as the source material. Investigators did first-round RT-PCR with HTBI primers, then second-round multiplex PCR. Via MiXCR, TCRdb re-called the multiplex PCR reads, giving one row per CDR3 protein. The repertoire holds about 550,000 distinct CDR3 sequences, with 39% as singletons. Other autoimmune diseases, uncontrolled infections, pregnancy or lactation led to the exclusion of patients.

The receptor comes from an adult man with Graves' hyperthyroidism. The V gene is TRBV24-1, the J gene TRBJ2-5; no reliable D call. Sequenced sample: peripheral blood or thyroid tissue (not recorded which). The CDR3 DNA reads as TGTGCCACCAGTGATAGGTACCAAGAGACCCAGTACTTC. The encoded protein is CATSDRYQETQYF.